The rows below give T cell receptor beta chains drawn from one sample of a study of T cells after yellow fever vaccination. TCRdb ran MiXCR on the 5' RACE reads and lists one entry per CDR3 protein. The data show a few hundred thousand distinct CDR3 sequences, roughly 5% seen once. Sequenced here: CD4+ T cells sorted from PBMCs, sampled on the day of the yellow fever booster vaccination. These receptors were obtained from a man younger than 35 who received the YFV17D yellow fever vaccine. The CDR3 runs from the conserved cysteine through the conserved F or W. D genes are given only for firm matches. Not every row has a clone size; where given, it reads once, few, many or a size class.

v_call: TRBV4-3; d_call: TRBD1; clone_size: many; j_call: TRBJ2-7; cdr3_nt: TGCGCCAGCAGCCAGGTCCCGGGACAGGGGGTTTACGAGCAGTACTTC; cdr3_aa: CASSQVPGQGVYEQYF
v_call: TRBV5-1; d_call: TRBD1; clone_size: many; j_call: TRBJ2-1; cdr3_nt: TGCGCCAGCAGCCTCGGGACAGGGGATACGTGGTCCTACAATGAGCAGTTCTTC; cdr3_aa: CASSLGTGDTWSYNEQFF
v_call: TRBV7-2; d_call: -; clone_size: -; j_call: TRBJ1-2; cdr3_nt: TGTGCCAGCAGCTTAGCGCGCATCTATGGCTACACCTTC; cdr3_aa: CASSLARIYGYTF
v_call: TRBV5-1; d_call: -; clone_size: few; j_call: TRBJ2-2; cdr3_nt: TGCGCCAGCAGCTTAGGTGGTCAGAACACCGGGGAGCTGTTTTTT; cdr3_aa: CASSLGGQNTGELFF
v_call: TRBV5-1; d_call: -; clone_size: many; j_call: TRBJ2-1; cdr3_nt: TGCGCCAGCAGCTTGTCGGTGGGCCTCTGGAGCGGAGAGCAGTTCTTC; cdr3_aa: CASSLSVGLWSGEQFF
v_call: TRBV28; d_call: -; clone_size: -; j_call: TRBJ2-1; cdr3_nt: TGTGCCAGCATAGACCGCAGCAACCGGGAGCAGTTCTTC; cdr3_aa: CASIDRSNREQFF
v_call: TRBV29-1; d_call: TRBD2; clone_size: -; j_call: TRBJ2-2; cdr3_nt: TGCAGCGTTTACTTCGGGACTAGTGACACCGGGGAGCTGTTTTTT; cdr3_aa: CSVYFGTSDTGELFF
v_call: TRBV12-3/TRBV12-4; d_call: -; clone_size: -; j_call: TRBJ2-5; cdr3_nt: TGTGCCAGCAGTTTAGGGTGGGGGGCGCCGGGAGAGACCCAGTACTTC; cdr3_aa: CASSLGWGAPGETQYF
v_call: TRBV5-1; d_call: -; clone_size: -; j_call: TRBJ2-3; cdr3_nt: TGCGCCAGCAGATTGGTGGGTCGGGGGGCTGCAGATACGCAGTATTTT; cdr3_aa: CASRLVGRGAADTQYF
v_call: TRBV5-1; d_call: -; clone_size: many; j_call: TRBJ1-6; cdr3_nt: TGCGCCAGCAGCCCCAGGCAGGGGTCCGGTTCACCCCTCCACTTT; cdr3_aa: CASSPRQGSGSPLHF
v_call: TRBV5-1; d_call: TRBD2; clone_size: many; j_call: TRBJ2-1; cdr3_nt: TGCGCCAGCAGCTTGGCCGGGGCGGGGGGAGTGGAGCAGTTCTTC; cdr3_aa: CASSLAGAGGVEQFF
v_call: TRBV6-6; d_call: -; clone_size: few; j_call: TRBJ2-3; cdr3_nt: TGTGCCAGCAGTTACAGAGGGGGCACAGATACGCAGTATTTT; cdr3_aa: CASSYRGGTDTQYF
v_call: TRBV12-3/TRBV12-4; d_call: -; clone_size: many; j_call: TRBJ2-7; cdr3_nt: TGTGCCAGCAGTTTATGGGGAGGCGAGCAGTACTTC; cdr3_aa: CASSLWGGEQYF
v_call: TRBV2; d_call: -; clone_size: few; j_call: TRBJ1-6; cdr3_nt: TGTGCCAGCAGCCCCGGACGGACCGTAAATTCACCCCTCCACTTT; cdr3_aa: CASSPGRTVNSPLHF
v_call: TRBV12-5; d_call: TRBD1; clone_size: few; j_call: TRBJ2-5; cdr3_nt: TGTGCTAGTGCCCGGACAGGATCTCAAGAGACCCAGTACTTC; cdr3_aa: CASARTGSQETQYF
v_call: TRBV20-1; d_call: -; clone_size: few; j_call: TRBJ2-3; cdr3_nt: TGCAGTGCTCTACTGGGAAGCACAGATACGCAGTATTTT; cdr3_aa: CSALLGSTDTQYF
v_call: TRBV5-1; d_call: -; clone_size: many; j_call: TRBJ2-1; cdr3_nt: TGCGCCAGCAGCTTGGAGGGTAACTCGAATGAGCAGTTCTTC; cdr3_aa: CASSLEGNSNEQFF
v_call: TRBV4-3; d_call: TRBD1; clone_size: -; j_call: TRBJ1-1; cdr3_nt: TGCGCCAGCAGCCTGGGACAGCAGGACACTGAAGCTTTCTTT; cdr3_aa: CASSLGQQDTEAFF
v_call: TRBV4-1; d_call: -; clone_size: few; j_call: TRBJ2-5; cdr3_nt: TGCGCCAGCAGCCAAGAAGGCTCACACCAGATCCAAGAGACCCAGTACTTC; cdr3_aa: CASSQEGSHQIQETQYF
v_call: TRBV6-5; d_call: TRBD1; clone_size: few; j_call: TRBJ1-1; cdr3_nt: TGTGCCACCAAGGTGGGCAGGGGGCTCGGGATGAACACTGAAGCTTTCTTT; cdr3_aa: CATKVGRGLGMNTEAFF
v_call: TRBV27; d_call: -; clone_size: -; j_call: TRBJ2-3; cdr3_nt: TGTGCCAGCAGTTCGTGGGGGAATGAGGATACGCAGTATTTT; cdr3_aa: CASSSWGNEDTQYF
v_call: TRBV13; d_call: -; clone_size: many; j_call: TRBJ2-3; cdr3_nt: TGTGCGAGCCGACCCCCGGCTTTTGATACGCAGTATTTT; cdr3_aa: CASRPPAFDTQYF
v_call: TRBV19; d_call: -; clone_size: few; j_call: TRBJ1-1; cdr3_nt: TGTGCCAGTACCCATTACGGGAGCCTGAAGGGAAACACTGAAGCTTTCTTT; cdr3_aa: CASTHYGSLKGNTEAFF
v_call: TRBV7-3; d_call: -; clone_size: few; j_call: TRBJ2-1; cdr3_nt: TGTGCCAGCAGCACGCCAACGGGGGCGGGCAATGAGCAGTTCTTC; cdr3_aa: CASSTPTGAGNEQFF
v_call: TRBV6-5; d_call: -; clone_size: few; j_call: TRBJ1-6; cdr3_nt: TGTGCCAGCTCCGACGTAACCGCGACAGGAGCCCCTTATAATTCACCCCTCCACTTT; cdr3_aa: CASSDVTATGAPYNSPLHF
v_call: TRBV14; d_call: -; clone_size: many; j_call: TRBJ2-3; cdr3_nt: TGTGCCAGCAGCCCCACCTCAGATACGCAGTATTTT; cdr3_aa: CASSPTSDTQYF
v_call: TRBV7-2; d_call: -; clone_size: -; j_call: TRBJ2-2; cdr3_nt: TGTGCCAGCAGCTTACAACTTAGCGCCGGGGAGCTGTTTTTT; cdr3_aa: CASSLQLSAGELFF
v_call: TRBV7-2; d_call: -; clone_size: -; j_call: TRBJ2-7; cdr3_nt: TGTGCCAGCAGCTTTCTCGTGGGCTCCTACGAGCAGTACTTC; cdr3_aa: CASSFLVGSYEQYF
v_call: TRBV7-2; d_call: -; clone_size: -; j_call: TRBJ1-4; cdr3_nt: TGTGCCAGCAGCTTCCATCGACGGCAGACAACTAATGAAAAACTGTTTTTT; cdr3_aa: CASSFHRRQTTNEKLFF
v_call: TRBV7-2; d_call: -; clone_size: many; j_call: TRBJ2-5; cdr3_nt: TGTGCCAGCAGCTTACCCAACCGGGCAGAGACCCAGTACTTC; cdr3_aa: CASSLPNRAETQYF
v_call: TRBV24-1; d_call: -; clone_size: few; j_call: TRBJ2-1; cdr3_nt: TGTGCCACCAGTGATTTCAGCGCCTACAATGAGCAGTTCTTC; cdr3_aa: CATSDFSAYNEQFF
v_call: TRBV2; d_call: TRBD2; clone_size: many; j_call: TRBJ2-3; cdr3_nt: TGTGCCAGTGCCGGGGGGGCCATAGATACGCAGTATTTT; cdr3_aa: CASAGGAIDTQYF
v_call: TRBV20-1; d_call: -; clone_size: many; j_call: TRBJ2-1; cdr3_nt: TGCAGTGCTGGACTGTACAATGAGCAGTTCTTC; cdr3_aa: CSAGLYNEQFF
v_call: TRBV5-1; d_call: -; clone_size: many; j_call: TRBJ1-2; cdr3_nt: TGCGCCAGCAGCTTGGATCAGGGAGGCTATGGCTACACCTTC; cdr3_aa: CASSLDQGGYGYTF
v_call: TRBV11-2; d_call: TRBD1; clone_size: -; j_call: TRBJ2-3; cdr3_nt: TGTGCCAGCAGCTTAGGACAGGGTCGCACAGATACGCAGTATTTT; cdr3_aa: CASSLGQGRTDTQYF
v_call: TRBV12-3/TRBV12-4; d_call: -; clone_size: -; j_call: TRBJ2-7; cdr3_nt: TGTGCCAGCAGTTTACGGAGTATCGGTTACGAGCAGTACTTC; cdr3_aa: CASSLRSIGYEQYF
v_call: TRBV7-2; d_call: -; clone_size: many; j_call: TRBJ1-5; cdr3_nt: TGTGCCAGCAGCTTCGCCTCGACCACGAGGGCCCAGCATTTT; cdr3_aa: CASSFASTTRAQHF
v_call: TRBV11-3; d_call: TRBD2; clone_size: -; j_call: TRBJ2-5; cdr3_nt: TGTGCCAGCAGCAGGAATACAGCGGGGGGTCAAGAGACCCAGTACTTC; cdr3_aa: CASSRNTAGGQETQYF
v_call: TRBV24-1; d_call: -; clone_size: few; j_call: TRBJ2-2; cdr3_nt: TGTGCCACCAGTGATCTCGACAAGCCCGGGGAGCTGTTTTTT; cdr3_aa: CATSDLDKPGELFF
v_call: TRBV20-1; d_call: TRBD1; clone_size: many; j_call: TRBJ2-2; cdr3_nt: TGCAGTGCCAGACAGGGGCCGAACACCGGGGAGCTGTTTTTT; cdr3_aa: CSARQGPNTGELFF
v_call: TRBV19; d_call: -; clone_size: few; j_call: TRBJ1-4; cdr3_nt: TGTGCCAGTAGTAACGGGGGAAGGAATGAAAAACTGTTTTTT; cdr3_aa: CASSNGGRNEKLFF
v_call: TRBV7-9; d_call: TRBD1; clone_size: -; j_call: TRBJ1-2; cdr3_nt: TGTGCCAGCAGCTTAGTTCAGGGGGCTGCGGGCTACACCTTC; cdr3_aa: CASSLVQGAAGYTF
v_call: TRBV5-1; d_call: -; clone_size: many; j_call: TRBJ1-4; cdr3_nt: TGCGCCAGCAGCTATGAGACAGCTGAAAAACTGTTTTTT; cdr3_aa: CASSYETAEKLFF
v_call: TRBV12-3/TRBV12-4; d_call: -; clone_size: few; j_call: TRBJ1-3; cdr3_nt: TGTGCCAGCAGTTTTTATGGAAACACCATATATTTT; cdr3_aa: CASSFYGNTIYF
v_call: TRBV4-1; d_call: -; clone_size: few; j_call: TRBJ2-5; cdr3_nt: TGCGCCAGCAGCCAAGGGTACAGGGACCACCAAGAGACCCAGTACTTC; cdr3_aa: CASSQGYRDHQETQYF
v_call: TRBV6-5; d_call: -; clone_size: few; j_call: TRBJ1-2; cdr3_nt: TGTGCCAGCAGTTATTTTGGGGGGAACTATGGCTACACCTTC; cdr3_aa: CASSYFGGNYGYTF
v_call: TRBV5-1; d_call: -; clone_size: few; j_call: TRBJ2-7; cdr3_nt: TGCGCCAGCAGCGAGTATGACGGGGCCCGGGGCGAGCAGTACTTC; cdr3_aa: CASSEYDGARGEQYF
v_call: TRBV7-2; d_call: TRBD1; clone_size: -; j_call: TRBJ2-5; cdr3_nt: TGTGCCAGCAGCATACAGGGACAGGGGGCATGGGAGACCCAGTACTTC; cdr3_aa: CASSIQGQGAWETQYF
v_call: TRBV6-6; d_call: -; clone_size: many; j_call: TRBJ2-5; cdr3_nt: TGTGCCAGCAGGAGGACGGCACAAGAGACCCAGTACTTC; cdr3_aa: CASRRTAQETQYF
v_call: TRBV7-3; d_call: TRBD1; clone_size: few; j_call: TRBJ2-2; cdr3_nt: TGTGCCAGCAGCCCTAGGACAGGGGGCGTCGGGGAGCTGTTTTTT; cdr3_aa: CASSPRTGGVGELFF
v_call: TRBV4-1; d_call: -; clone_size: many; j_call: TRBJ1-2; cdr3_nt: TGCGCCAGCAGCCAAGGGGAGGCACTGAACTATGGCTACACCTTC; cdr3_aa: CASSQGEALNYGYTF
v_call: TRBV5-6; d_call: -; clone_size: few; j_call: TRBJ1-4; cdr3_nt: TGTGCCAGCAGCTTGATCGGTGAGGGTAATGAAAAACTGTTTTTT; cdr3_aa: CASSLIGEGNEKLFF
v_call: TRBV12-3/TRBV12-4; d_call: -; clone_size: -; j_call: TRBJ1-6; cdr3_nt: TGTGCCAGCAGTTTGTCAGGAGGAGGTAATTCACCCCTCCACTTT; cdr3_aa: CASSLSGGGNSPLHF
v_call: TRBV24-1; d_call: -; clone_size: many; j_call: TRBJ2-3; cdr3_nt: TGTGCCACCAGTGAAGGGGGTAGCACAGATACGCAGTATTTT; cdr3_aa: CATSEGGSTDTQYF
v_call: TRBV20-1; d_call: TRBD1; clone_size: many; j_call: TRBJ1-1; cdr3_nt: TGCAGTGCTAGAGATGGACAGGAGCTGCAAGCTTTCTTT; cdr3_aa: CSARDGQELQAFF
v_call: TRBV5-5; d_call: -; clone_size: few; j_call: TRBJ1-2; cdr3_nt: TGTGCCAGCAGCTTGTATGTGTTCGGGGCTCCGGGCGGTGGCTACACCTTC; cdr3_aa: CASSLYVFGAPGGGYTF
v_call: TRBV7-9; d_call: -; clone_size: few; j_call: TRBJ2-7; cdr3_nt: TGTGCCAGCAGCTTAGGAGGCGGCAGGAGCTCCTACGAGCAGTACTTC; cdr3_aa: CASSLGGGRSSYEQYF
v_call: TRBV7-2; d_call: -; clone_size: -; j_call: TRBJ1-1; cdr3_nt: TGTGCCAGCAGCCCACAGCGGGGAATCACTGAAGCTTTCTTT; cdr3_aa: CASSPQRGITEAFF
v_call: TRBV10-2; d_call: -; clone_size: -; j_call: TRBJ1-5; cdr3_nt: TGCGCCAGCAGTGCCCGACAGGCTAACAATCAGCCCCAGCATTTT; cdr3_aa: CASSARQANNQPQHF